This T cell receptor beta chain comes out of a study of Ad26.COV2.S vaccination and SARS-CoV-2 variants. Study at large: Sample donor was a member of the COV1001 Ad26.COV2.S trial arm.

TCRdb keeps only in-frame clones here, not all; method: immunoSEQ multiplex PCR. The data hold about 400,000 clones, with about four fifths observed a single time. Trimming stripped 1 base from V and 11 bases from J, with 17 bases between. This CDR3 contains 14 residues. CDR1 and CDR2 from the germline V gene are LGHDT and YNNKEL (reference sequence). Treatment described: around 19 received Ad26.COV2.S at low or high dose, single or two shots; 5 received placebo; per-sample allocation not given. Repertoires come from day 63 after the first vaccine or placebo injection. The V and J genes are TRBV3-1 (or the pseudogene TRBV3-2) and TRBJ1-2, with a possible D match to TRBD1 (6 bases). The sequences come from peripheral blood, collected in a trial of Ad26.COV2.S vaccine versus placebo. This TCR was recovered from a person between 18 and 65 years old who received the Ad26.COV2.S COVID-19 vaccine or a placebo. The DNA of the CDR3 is TGTGCCAGCAGCCAAGGAGGGGCAGGGGCCTATTACACCTTC. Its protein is CASSQGGAGAYYTF.